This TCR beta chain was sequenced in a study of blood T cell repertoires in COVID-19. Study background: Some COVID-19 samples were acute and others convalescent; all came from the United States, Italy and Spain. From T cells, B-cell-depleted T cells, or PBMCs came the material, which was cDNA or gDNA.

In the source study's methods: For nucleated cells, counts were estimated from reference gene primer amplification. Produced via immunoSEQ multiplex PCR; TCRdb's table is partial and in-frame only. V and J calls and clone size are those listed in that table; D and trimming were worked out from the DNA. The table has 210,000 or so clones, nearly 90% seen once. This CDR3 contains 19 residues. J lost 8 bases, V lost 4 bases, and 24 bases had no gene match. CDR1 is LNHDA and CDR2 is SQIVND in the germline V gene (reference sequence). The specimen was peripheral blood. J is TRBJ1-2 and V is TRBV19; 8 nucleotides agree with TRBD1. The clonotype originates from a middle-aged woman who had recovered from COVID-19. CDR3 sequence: CASSKPPGQGPPYHGGYTF. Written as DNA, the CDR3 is TGTGCCAGTAGTAAACCCCCCGGACAGGGTCCACCATATCATGGCGGCTACACCTTC.